The clone carrying this T cell receptor (beta chain) is a singleton in its sample. This sample is part of a study of OX40 agonist ivuxolimab in advanced cancers. Study-level information: The patients got ivuxolimab, which is an agonistic anti-OX40 (CD134) antibody. Prior therapy, whether anti-PD-1, anti-PD-L1 or anti-CTLA-4, was allowed, and under 50% had some.

This CDR3 is built from 16 residues. Germline-derived CDR1 and CDR2 are MGHRA and YSYEKL. V dropped 0 bases and J dropped 3; count of bases not matched to a gene: 8. Some clones are missing from TCRdb's copy, which holds only in-frame ones; the method was immunoSEQ multiplex PCR. In the table there are some 33,000 clones, roughly nine tenths of which are singletons. Sequencing was performed on CD4+ or CD8+ T cells sorted from blood, taken in a trial of the OX40 agonist ivuxolimab. This receptor was taken from an adult with an advanced solid tumor such as melanoma, head and neck, liver or kidney cancer. The chain joins TRBV4-1 to TRBJ2-7; 7 bases agree with TRBD2. The CDR3 nucleotides read TGCGCCAGCAGCCAAGATCCGGGGAGGGAAGTCTACGAGCAGTACTTC. Its translation: CASSQDPGREVYEQYF.